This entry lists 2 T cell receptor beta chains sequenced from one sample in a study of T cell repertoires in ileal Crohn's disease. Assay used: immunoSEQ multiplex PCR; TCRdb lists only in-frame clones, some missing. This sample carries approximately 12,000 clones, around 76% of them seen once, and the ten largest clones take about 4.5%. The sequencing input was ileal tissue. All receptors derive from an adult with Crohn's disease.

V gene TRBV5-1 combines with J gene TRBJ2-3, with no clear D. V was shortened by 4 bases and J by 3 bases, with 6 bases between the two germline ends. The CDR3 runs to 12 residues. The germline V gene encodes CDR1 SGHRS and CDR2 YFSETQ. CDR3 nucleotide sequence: TGCGCCAGCAGCGAGAGTACAGATACGCAGTATTTT. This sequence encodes CASSESTDTQYF.

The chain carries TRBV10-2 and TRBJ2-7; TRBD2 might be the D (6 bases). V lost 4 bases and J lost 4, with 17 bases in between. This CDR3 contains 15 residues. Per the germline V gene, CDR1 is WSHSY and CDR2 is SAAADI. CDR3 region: CASSAEGRVGYEQYF. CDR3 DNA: TGCGCCAGCAGTGCGGAGGGGCGCGTGGGGTACGAGCAGTACTTC.